These 19 T cell receptor beta chains originate from one sample sequenced in a study of shared clonotypes between healthy human individuals. Only CD45RO-negative cells positively selected for CCR7 counted as naive CD8 cells, so terminally differentiated effector memory CD45RA+ cells were excluded. TCRdb's table, derived via immunoSEQ multiplex PCR, lists solely in-frame clones and lacks some. The profile shows 550,000 to 600,000 clones, roughly 98% of them singletons. The sample comprised naive CD8+ T cells sorted from blood. These receptors were taken from a man aged 25-45 years in good health.

The CDR3 reads CASSKRLAGLQETQYF. The CDR3 DNA sequence: TGTGCCAGCAGCAAACGACTAGCGGGGCTCCAAGAGACCCAGTACTTC. The V call is TRBV13, the J call TRBJ2-5; TRBD2 matches 11 bases. The germline CDR1 and CDR2 sequences are PRHDT and FYEKMQ (reference sequence). This CDR3 comprises 16 residues. With V trimmed by 5 bases and J by 1 base, 6 bases remained unmatched. Supplemented by reference TRBV13 and TRBJ2-5, the full variable domain reads AAGVIQSPRHLIKEKRETATLKCYPIPRHDTVYWYQQGPGQDPQFLISFYEKMQSDKGSIPDRFSAQQFSDYHSELNMSSLELGDSALYFCASSKRLAGLQETQYFGPGTRLLVL.

The rearrangement uses TRBV30 and TRBJ2-7; D possibly corresponds to TRBD2 (6 bases). Germline-derived CDR1 and CDR2 are GTSNPN and SVGIG (reference sequence). V was clipped by 6 bases and J by 3 bases, with 9 bases between them. The CDR3 has 11 residues. The CDR3 here is CACRAGYEQYF. CDR3 DNA: TGTGCCTGCCGAGCGGGCTACGAGCAGTACTTC.

The rearrangement joins TRBV14 to TRBJ2-5; D gene unclear. Trimming pared 1 base from V and 0 bases from J, leaving 12 bases between. CDR3 length: 16 residues. CDR1 is SGHDN and CDR2 is FVKESK in the germline V gene. The CDR3 loop reads CASSQAFGRYQETQYF. CDR3 DNA: TGTGCCAGCAGCCAAGCGTTCGGCCGGTACCAAGAGACCCAGTACTTC.

This chain links TRBV28 with TRBJ2-3; 15 bases fit TRBD2. V was pared by 1 base and J by 6 bases, with 11 bases of the junction left unmatched. Germline V lookup: CDR1 MDHEN, CDR2 SYDVKM. The CDR3 totals 19 residues. CDR3 loop: CASSLFPPAGTSGRDTQYF. The CDR3 nucleotides are TGTGCCAGCAGTTTATTTCCGCCGGCTGGGACTAGCGGGAGGGATACGCAGTATTTT.

The chain couples TRBV7-2 to TRBJ2-3, with 8 bases matching TRBD2. V lost 4 bases and J lost 4; bases outside the gene matches: 4. CDR1 and CDR2 (germline): SGHTA, FQGNSA. The CDR3 length is 14 residues. This chain's CDR3 is CASSSGTSSDTQYF. CDR3 coding DNA: TGTGCCAGCAGCTCAGGGACTAGTTCAGATACGCAGTATTTT.

A word on this clone: This same CDR3 is encoded by further DNA sequences in the sample. The chain has TRBV4-1 and TRBJ2-6, with D possibly matching TRBD1 (5 bases). The CDR3 has 15 residues. Trimming shortened V by 4 bases and J by 1 base, and 8 bases separated the two germline ends. The germline gives CDR1 MGHRA, CDR2 YSYEKL. CDR3 coding DNA: TGCGCCAGCAGCCCAGACAGTTCTGGGGCCAACGTCCTGACTTTC. This codes for CASSPDSSGANVLTF.

For this clone: Other DNA variants within this sample encode the same CDR3. The V gene is TRBV10-3, the J gene TRBJ2-7, with D uncertain. The V end lost 2 bases, the J end lost 2 bases, and 7 bases lay between the germline ends. From germline, CDR1 is ENHRY and CDR2 SYGVKD. The CDR3 is 13 residues long. CDR3 residues: CAISESTAYEQYF. The CDR3, as DNA: TGTGCCATCAGTGAGAGCACCGCCTACGAGCAGTACTTC.

This chain joins TRBV5-6 and TRBJ2-7; D assignment may be TRBD1 or TRBD2 (5 bases each). The length of the CDR3 is 13 residues. Germline assignment: CDR1 SGHDT and CDR2 YYEEEE. The V end lost 4 bases, the J end lost 3 bases, and 11 bases lay between the germline ends. The CDR3, as DNA: TGTGCCAGCAGCCCGGGAAGGGGCTACGAGCAGTACTTC. Its translation is CASSPGRGYEQYF.

This clone was found once. The chain joins TRBV2 to TRBJ2-1; TRBD2 agrees at 7 bases. CDR1 is SNHLY, CDR2 FYNNEI, per germline. CDR3 length: 12 amino acids. The CDR3 DNA sequence: TGTCCGAGTAGGACTAGGTACAATGAGCAGTTCTTC. Its translation is CPSRTRYNEQFF. The full variable domain, with the rest looked up from reference TRBV2 and TRBJ2-1, is EPEVTQTPSHQVTQMGQEVILRCVPISNHLYFYWYRQILGQKVEFLVSFYNNEISEKSEIFDDQFSVERPDGSNFTLKIRSTKLEDSAMYFCPSRTRYNEQFFGPGTRLTVL.

J is TRBJ2-7 and V is TRBV27; 11 nucleotides align to TRBD2. The CDR3 loop spans 15 amino acids. Germline V gene lookup returns CDR1 MNHEY and CDR2 SMNVEV (reference sequence). V shed 8 bases, J shed 3 bases, and the junction held 9 bases outside the gene matches. CDR3 coding DNA: TGTGCCAGCGCCTTGACTAGCGGGAACTACTACGAGCAGTACTTC. Translation: CASALTSGNYYEQYF.

CDR3 in DNA: TGTGCTAGTGGTTCATGGGGGAACTATGGCTACACCTTC. Protein: CASGSWGNYGYTF. The genes are TRBV12-5 and TRBJ1-2; possibly TRBD1 for D (5 bases). Germline lookup yields CDR1 LGHNT and CDR2 FRNRAP. V was cut by 4 bases and J by 2 bases, with 8 bases left in between. This CDR3 spans 13 amino acids. Combining the CDR3 with reference TRBV12-5 and TRBJ1-2 gives the whole variable domain DARVTQTPRHKVTEMGQEVTMRCQPILGHNTVFWYRQTMMQGLELLAYFRNRAPLDDSGMPKDRFSAEMPDATLATLKIQPSEPRDSAVYFCASGSWGNYGYTFGSGTRLTVV.

CDR3 sequence (DNA): TGCGCCAGCGCGGAGCGGGAGGGCCGGGTGAAAGAGCAGTACTTC. Protein: CASAEREGRVKEQYF. V and J are TRBV4-1 and TRBJ2-7; TRBD2 aligns across 10 bases. Losses at the gene ends were 8 bases for V and 7 bases for J; bases not matched to a gene: 14. This CDR3 has 15 amino acids. Germline CDR1 and CDR2: MGHRA and YSYEKL.

This chain links TRBV7-9 with TRBJ2-5; perhaps TRBD1 as D (5 bases). The CDR3 totals 13 residues. V dropped 1 base and J dropped 5 bases, with 8 bases sitting between them. Germline V CDR1 and CDR2: SEHNR, FQNEAQ (reference sequence). CDR3 loop: CASSLEPGETQYF. CDR3 nucleotide sequence: TGTGCCAGCAGCTTAGAGCCAGGGGAGACCCAGTACTTC.

The chain has TRBV14 and TRBJ2-7, with 7 bases identical to TRBD2. In germline, CDR1 is SGHDN, CDR2 FVKESK. V was pared by 4 bases and J by 5 bases, with 8 bases of the junction left unmatched. The CDR3 is 14 amino acids. The CDR3 loop is CASSRAGALDEQYF. CDR3 nucleotides: TGTGCCAGCAGCCGTGCGGGAGCTCTAGACGAGCAGTACTTC.

In DNA, the CDR3 is TGCGCCAGCGGCAGGGGGCCTATGAACACTGAAGCTTTCTTT. Amino acids: CASGRGPMNTEAFF. The chain links TRBV10-2 to TRBJ1-1, with TRBD1 matching over 8 bases. V trimming: 8 bases; J trimming: 0 bases; junction bases outside the gene matches: 5. From germline, CDR1 is WSHSY and CDR2 SAAADI. The CDR3 extends over 14 amino acids.

The sample holds one count of this clone. The J gene is TRBJ1-2, the V gene TRBV29-1; D is unresolved. The CDR3 spans 12 residues. Trimming took off 2 bases at V and 2 bases at J, with 6 bases between the two ends. Germline-derived CDR1 and CDR2 are SQVTM and ANQGSEA. In nucleotides, the CDR3 is TGCAGCGTTGAATCCAGGAACTATGGCTACACCTTC. This sequence encodes CSVESRNYGYTF.

This chain connects TRBV5-1 to TRBJ2-1, with D possibly matching TRBD1 (6 bases). Deletions cut 4 bases from V and 6 bases from J, with 11 bases between. The CDR3 is made up of 13 amino acids. The germline V gene has CDR1 SGHRS and CDR2 YFSETQ. This chain's CDR3 is CASSETGPNEQFF. CDR3 nucleotides: TGCGCCAGCAGCGAAACAGGGCCCAATGAGCAGTTCTTC.

The rearrangement joins TRBV27 to TRBJ2-3; D remains unclear. From germline, CDR1 is MNHEY and CDR2 SMNVEV (reference sequence). This CDR3 has 12 amino acids. Between the trimmed V and J ends, which lost 7 bases and 12 bases, there was a span of 17 bases. CDR3 nucleotide sequence: TGTGCCAGCAAATCCAGCACCGTCTATCAGTATTTT. Amino acid sequence: CASKSSTVYQYF.

The gene calls are TRBV27 and TRBJ2-3; TRBD1 might be the D (6 bases). Germline CDR1 MNHEY, CDR2 SMNVEV (reference sequence). The V and J ends lost 5 bases and 0 bases respectively, with 12 bases between them. This CDR3 is 15 amino acids long. In nucleotides, the CDR3 is TGTGCCAGCAGTCTAGTCAGGGGTAGCACAGATACGCAGTATTTT. The encoded protein is CASSLVRGSTDTQYF.